The clone carrying this T cell receptor beta chain was seen a single time. The data stem from a study of blood T cell repertoires in COVID-19. As originally analysed: Amplification of reference gene primers provided the estimated nucleated cell counts. Assay used: immunoSEQ multiplex PCR; TCRdb lists only in-frame clones, some missing. Clone size and V and J calls were adopted from that table, with D and trimming inferred from the DNA. The sample has 150,000 or so clones, about 85% seen once; the top ten hold roughly 25%. There are 15 residues in the CDR3. V was clipped by 7 bases and J by 3 bases, with 18 bases between them. Germline V gene sequence: CDR1 LNHDA, CDR2 SQIVND (reference sequence).

Sequencing input: peripheral blood. The sequence was collected from a man in his sixties with acute or convalescent COVID-19. This chain connects TRBV19 to TRBJ1-2; D is uncertain. The CDR3 is CASTAPERLYYGYTF. As DNA, the CDR3 is TGTGCCAGTACAGCCCCGGAGAGGCTTTACTATGGCTACACCTTC.